The 26 T cell receptor beta chains listed next were all sequenced from one sample in a study of T cell repertoires in cytomegalovirus infection. Using its own MiXCR run on the reads, TCRdb lists one record per CDR3 protein. The repertoire holds about 180,000 distinct CDR3 sequences, with 17% as singletons. Material: CD8+ T cells from PBMCs. These receptors were taken from a human donor in good health (CMV status not recorded). Some clones in this sample may be carry-over from other donors' samples.

This clonotype was seen ten or more times. V gene TRBV7-8 combines with J gene TRBJ2-7, with D possibly TRBD1 on 6 matching bases. This CDR3 is 15 amino acids long. V lost 5 bases and J lost 0, with 14 bases in between. Germline CDR1 and CDR2: SGHVS and FQNEAQ. CDR3 region: CASSPSGGSSYEQYF. The CDR3 nucleotides read TGTGCCAGCAGCCCATCTGGGGGCAGCTCCTACGAGCAGTACTTC.

This clonotype has more than one count but fewer than ten. The chain is built from TRBV6-5 and TRBJ2-7; 10 bases match TRBD2. V lost 6 bases and J lost 2; bases outside the gene matches: 4. The germline CDR1 and CDR2 sequences are MNHEY and SVGAGI. There are 14 residues in the CDR3. In nucleotides, the CDR3 is TGTGCCAGCAGATCAGCGGGGGGGACCTACGAGCAGTACTTC. This gives the protein CASRSAGGTYEQYF.

This clonotype showed up just a few times. This chain uses TRBV6-2 or TRBV6-3 with TRBJ2-1; D tentatively reads TRBD1 or TRBD2 (6 bases each). This CDR3 region has 14 residues. The germline V gene encodes CDR1 MNHEY and CDR2 SVGEGT. The V and J ends lost 2 bases and 7 bases respectively, with 12 bases between them. In DNA form, the CDR3 reads TGTGCCAGCAGTTACGGGGGGCAGGGTAATGAGCAGTTCTTC. Translation: CASSYGGQGNEQFF.

The chain is built from TRBV7-2 and TRBJ2-1, with D possibly TRBD2 on 7 matching bases. Germline CDR1 reads SGHTA; CDR2 reads FQGNSA. With 5 bases removed from V and 10 bases from J, the gap between germline ends came to 18 bases. This CDR3 region has 14 residues. CDR3 DNA: TGTGCCAGCAGCCCTCGGGGGGCCGGGGGAGAGCAGTTCTTC. It is translated as CASSPRGAGGEQFF.

This clonotype appeared a few times. V and J are TRBV12-3 or TRBV12-4 and TRBJ1-1, with D possibly matching TRBD1 (5 bases). This CDR3 has 13 amino acids. Deletions cut 5 bases from V and 5 bases from J, with 12 bases between. The CDR3 loop is CASSNRYRTEAFF. The DNA of the CDR3 is TGTGCCAGCAGTAACAGGTACAGAACTGAAGCTTTCTTT.

The sample holds a few counts of this clonotype. V gene TRBV7-8 combines with J gene TRBJ1-5; D remains ambiguous. The V end lost 1 base, the J end lost 3 bases, and 4 bases lay between the germline ends. CDR3 length: 13 amino acids. Germline CDR1 and CDR2: SGHVS and FQNEAQ. This chain's CDR3 is CASSLGNNQPQHF. The DNA of the CDR3 is TGTGCCAGCAGCTTAGGGAACAATCAGCCCCAGCATTTT.

This clonotype has a handful of counts. The chain joins TRBV6-6 to TRBJ1-1; maybe TRBD1 (5 bases). The CDR3 length is 16 residues. V lost 3 bases, J lost 5 bases, and 19 bases lay in between. The V gene's germline CDR1 is MNHNY and CDR2 SVGAGI (reference sequence). Written as DNA, the CDR3 is TGTGCCAGCAGTTATGCCCTCGGGGGGGTCGAGACTGAAGCTTTCTTT. This translates into CASSYALGGVETEAFF.

The chain has TRBV20-1 and TRBJ2-7, with D uncertain. Germline loops: CDR1 DFQATT, CDR2 SNEGSKA (reference sequence). The ends were cut back, 3 bases at V and 3 bases at J, with 12 bases in the middle. This CDR3 is built from 13 residues. The CDR3, as DNA: TGCAGTGCTAGGGGGTCGGGTATCTACGAGCAGTACTTC. This encodes CSARGSGIYEQYF.

This clonotype was detected only a few times. The chain links TRBV7-8 to TRBJ2-1; 7 positions agree with TRBD1. Trimming at V came to 2 bases and at J to 6 bases, leaving 13 bases not matched to a gene. The CDR3 length is 17 residues. Germline assignment: CDR1 SGHVS and CDR2 FQNEAQ. The CDR3 spells CASSLRPGTDEGNEQFF. CDR3 nucleotides: TGTGCCAGCAGCTTACGCCCCGGGACAGATGAGGGCAATGAGCAGTTCTTC.

This clonotype was detected only once. The J gene is TRBJ2-3, the V gene TRBV6-2 or TRBV6-3; D call uncertain. The CDR3 loop spans 12 amino acids. The ends were cut back, 6 bases at V and 8 bases at J, with 12 bases in the middle. Germline CDR1 MNHEY, CDR2 SVGEGT. CDR3 in amino acids: CASSRDWITQYF. In nucleotides, the CDR3 is TGTGCCAGCAGCCGTGACTGGATTACGCAGTATTTT.

The CDR3 sequence is CASSDRGPNQPQHF. CDR3 sequence (DNA): TGTGCCAGCAGCGACAGGGGCCCCAATCAGCCCCAGCATTTT. The chain uses TRBV12-3 or TRBV12-4 and TRBJ1-5; TRBD1 agrees at 8 bases. Trimming at V came to 6 bases and at J to 3 bases, leaving 4 bases not matched to a gene. The CDR3 is made up of 14 amino acids.

This clonotype has only a few counts. The V gene is TRBV6-5, the J gene TRBJ1-3; TRBD1 might be the D (5 bases). The germline gives CDR1 MNHEY, CDR2 SVGAGI. V was cut by 6 bases and J by 1 base, with 13 bases left in between. This CDR3 spans 15 amino acids. The CDR3 is CASRSTVISGNTIYF. CDR3 nucleotides: TGTGCCAGCAGATCGACAGTGATATCTGGAAACACCATATATTTT.

This rearrangement joins TRBV20-1 to TRBJ2-1; 9 positions agree with TRBD2. This CDR3 region has 14 residues. Germline CDR1 reads DFQATT; CDR2 reads SNEGSKA (reference sequence). The ends lost 5 bases at V and 7 bases at J; junction bases unmatched: 9. This CDR3 reads CSAPSAGGRNEQFF. The CDR3 coding sequence is TGCAGTGCTCCTTCGGCGGGGGGGCGGAATGAGCAGTTCTTC.

V is TRBV7-2 and J is TRBJ1-2; TRBD1 matches 8 bases. After removal of 1 base from V and 4 bases from J, the junction contained 5 bases not matched to a gene. Per germline, CDR1 SGHTA and CDR2 FQGNSA. The CDR3 is 15 residues long. CDR3 DNA: TGTGCCAGCAGCTTAGTCCCCGGACAGGGCTATGGCTACACCTTC. This codes for CASSLVPGQGYGYTF.

This clonotype was detected a few times. This chain connects TRBV29-1 to TRBJ2-1, with D perhaps given as TRBD1 or TRBD2 (5 bases each). Trimming pared 4 bases from V and 4 bases from J, leaving 11 bases between. This CDR3 region has 13 residues. CDR1 is SQVTM, CDR2 ANQGSEA, per germline. The chain's CDR3 is CSVGGESYNEQFF. CDR3 DNA sequence: TGCAGCGTTGGAGGGGAGTCATACAATGAGCAGTTCTTC.

V gene TRBV6-1 combines with J gene TRBJ1-1; D is unclear. CDR3 size: 12 residues. Germline assignment: CDR1 MNHNS and CDR2 SASEGT. V was pared by 6 bases and J by 7 bases, with 12 bases between. The CDR3 nucleotides are TGTGCCAGCAGCCCGGAGGTGTATGAAGCTTTCTTT. This encodes CASSPEVYEAFF.

The chain is built from TRBV7-9 and TRBJ1-5; D possibly corresponds to TRBD1 (5 bases). The CDR3 sequence is 16 residues long. V lost 3 bases and J 3 bases, leaving 15 bases between the germline ends. Germline loops: CDR1 SEHNR, CDR2 FQNEAQ (reference sequence). CDR3 sequence (DNA): TGTGCCAGCAGCTTGTCTCCGGGGGGTAACAATCAGCCCCAGCATTTT. This gives the protein CASSLSPGGNNQPQHF.

This chain uses TRBV6-2 or TRBV6-3 with TRBJ2-7, with D possibly TRBD2 on 5 matching bases. The CDR3 extends over 12 amino acids. Between the trimmed V and J ends, which lost 8 bases and 4 bases, there was a span of 12 bases. Germline CDR1 is MNHEY and CDR2 is SVGEGT. The CDR3 region is CASAEVRYEQYF. Here the CDR3 DNA reads TGTGCCAGCGCGGAGGTGCGGTACGAGCAGTACTTC.

In its sample, this clonotype was seen many times. The rearrangement uses TRBV7-2 and TRBJ2-7; weak D call: TRBD2 (5 bases). Trimming pared 1 base from V and 1 base from J, leaving 8 bases between. The CDR3 has 14 amino acids. Germline-derived CDR1 and CDR2 are SGHTA and FQGNSA. The CDR3 spells CASSLGLASYEQYF. The CDR3 DNA sequence: TGTGCCAGCAGCTTAGGGCTAGCATCCTACGAGCAGTACTTC.

This chain uses TRBV19 with TRBJ2-1, with TRBD2 identical over 10 bases. CDR1 LNHDA and CDR2 SQIVND come from the germline V gene (reference sequence). Unmatched junction bases numbered 8, after V lost 5 bases and J lost 10 bases. The CDR3 is made up of 14 amino acids. CDR3: CASSPSLTSGEQFF. The CDR3 DNA reads TGTGCCAGTAGTCCTAGCCTGACTAGCGGGGAGCAGTTCTTC.

This chain connects TRBV4-3 to TRBJ2-4; 11 positions agree with TRBD2. The CDR3 is 15 amino acids. J lost 7 bases, V lost 3 bases, and 5 bases had no gene match. CDR1 is LGHNA and CDR2 is YSLEER in the germline V gene. CDR3 sequence (DNA): TGCGCCAGCAGCCAGAATAGCGGGGGGGCGAACATTCAGTACTTC. Its protein product is CASSQNSGGANIQYF.

The table lists this clonotype with a few counts. The rearrangement links TRBV5-6 to TRBJ2-3, with 7 bases that match TRBD1. The CDR3 has 16 amino acids. V gave up 3 bases and J gave up 1 base; unmatched junction bases: 8. Germline V CDR1 and CDR2: SGHDT, YYEEEE. The CDR3 nucleotides read TGTGCCAGCAGCTCGGGGTCGGGACAGCGCACAGATACGCAGTATTTT. Translating gives CASSSGSGQRTDTQYF.

This clonotype was counted between two and nine times. V is TRBV5-6 and J is TRBJ2-1; D is ambiguous. With 0 bases removed from V and 6 bases from J, the gap between germline ends came to 13 bases. Looked up from germline, CDR1 is SGHDT and CDR2 is YYEEEE. The CDR3 totals 15 residues. CDR3 sequence reads: CASSLAGHGINEQFF. The CDR3 coding sequence is TGTGCCAGCAGCTTGGCCGGTCACGGTATCAATGAGCAGTTCTTC.

The sample holds a few counts of this clonotype. This chain connects TRBV5-6 to TRBJ1-4; TRBD1 matches 7 bases. CDR3 length: 14 residues. Per the germline V gene, CDR1 is SGHDT and CDR2 is YYEEEE. V dropped 1 base and J dropped 8; count of bases not matched to a gene: 5. The CDR3 spells CASSLTGEGEKLFF. CDR3 nucleotides: TGTGCCAGCAGCTTGACAGGGGAGGGAGAAAAACTGTTTTTT.

V is TRBV28 and J is TRBJ1-5; D might be TRBD1 (6 bases). Deletions cut 4 bases from V and 3 bases from J, with 19 bases between. Germline V gene lookup returns CDR1 MDHEN and CDR2 SYDVKM. The CDR3 sequence is 17 residues long. The DNA for the CDR3 is TGTGCCAGCAGTTCTCCAGAGAAGGGGGATTACAATCAGCCCCAGCATTTT. Translated: CASSSPEKGDYNQPQHF.

The CDR3 loop reads CASSSGGGYYGYTF. The CDR3 DNA sequence: TGTGCCAGCAGCTCCGGGGGCGGGTACTATGGCTACACCTTC. The chain has TRBV6-1 and TRBJ1-2; possible D gene TRBD1, 6 bases. The CDR3 has 14 residues. Looked up from germline, CDR1 is MNHNS and CDR2 is SASEGT. With 6 bases removed from V and 3 bases from J, the gap between germline ends came to 14 bases.